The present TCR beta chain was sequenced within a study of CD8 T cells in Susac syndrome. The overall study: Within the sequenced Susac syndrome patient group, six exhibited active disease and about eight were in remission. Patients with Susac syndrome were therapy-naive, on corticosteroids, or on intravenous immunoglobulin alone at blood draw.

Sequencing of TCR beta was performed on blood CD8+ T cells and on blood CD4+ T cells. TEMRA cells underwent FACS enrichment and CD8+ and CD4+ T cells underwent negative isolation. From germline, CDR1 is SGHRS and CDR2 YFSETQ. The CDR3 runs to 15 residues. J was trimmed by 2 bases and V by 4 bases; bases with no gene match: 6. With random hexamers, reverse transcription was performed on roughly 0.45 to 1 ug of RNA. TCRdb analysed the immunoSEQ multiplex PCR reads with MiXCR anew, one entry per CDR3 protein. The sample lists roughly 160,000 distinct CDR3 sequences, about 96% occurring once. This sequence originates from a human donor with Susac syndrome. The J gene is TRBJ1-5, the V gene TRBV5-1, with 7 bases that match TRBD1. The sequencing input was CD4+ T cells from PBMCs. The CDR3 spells CASSLLGQGNQPQHF. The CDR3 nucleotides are TGCGCCAGCAGCCTGCTAGGACAGGGCAATCAGCCCCAGCATTTT.